This is a list of T cell receptor beta chains from one sample in a study of blood T cell repertoires in COVID-19. Assay: immunoSEQ multiplex PCR; the TCRdb copy retains only in-frame clones and omits some. The sample carries 250,000 to 400,000 clones, around 87% recorded once. Specimen: PBMCs or T cells enriched from blood (not recorded which). These receptors all stem from a woman in her 30s who had recovered from COVID-19. Each CDR3 is given with its conserved first and last residue. D genes are given only for firm matches. Clone size, where shown, is once, few, many, or a class for clones that have expanded.

D	size	J	V	DNA	CDR3
-	-	TRBJ2-5	TRBV5-6	TGTGCCAGCAGCCCGAGCCCAGGCCTCCAAGAGACCCAGTACTTC	CASSPSPGLQETQYF
-	-	TRBJ2-3	TRBV2	TGTGCCAGCAGTGCGCAGGTCTGGGATACGCAGTATTTT	CASSAQVWDTQYF
TRBD1	-	TRBJ1-2	TRBV5-1	TGCGCCAGTCGAGACAGGGGCATACAGGGCTACACCTTC	CASRDRGIQGYTF
-	-	TRBJ2-1	TRBV6-5	TGTGCCAGCAGTTACTCGATGGGCGGGCCGAAATCACAGTTCTTC	CASSYSMGGPKSQFF
TRBD1	-	TRBJ1-1	TRBV19	TGTGCCAGTAGGAGGGACAGATACGACACTGAAGCTTTCTTT	CASRRDRYDTEAFF
TRBD1	-	TRBJ2-6	TRBV27	TGTGCCAGCAGTCTGATAGACAGGGGTGGGGCCAACGTCCTGACTTTC	CASSLIDRGGANVLTF
-	-	TRBJ1-6	TRBV5-1	TGCGCCAGCAGCGCAACGACGGGGAATTCACCCCTCCACTTT	CASSATTGNSPLHF
-	-	TRBJ1-2	TRBV7-2	TGTGCCAGCAGCTTATCTGTCAGGGGCGGCTACACCTTC	CASSLSVRGGYTF
TRBD1	-	TRBJ1-1	TRBV18	TGTGCCAGCTCGGAACAGGGGACAGGGGAAGCTTTCTTT	CASSEQGTGEAFF
-	once	TRBJ1-5	TRBV4-2	TGTGCCAGCAGCCAAGAGAGGAGCAATCAGCCCCAGCATTTT	CASSQERSNQPQHF
TRBD1	-	TRBJ1-3	TRBV3-1/TRBV3-2	TGTGCCAGCAGCCAGACAGGGGGCCCTGGAAACACCATATATTTT	CASSQTGGPGNTIYF
-	-	TRBJ2-1	TRBV12-3/TRBV12-4	TGTGCCAGCAGTCCTACGGGGGGCCATGAGCAGTTCTTC	CASSPTGGHEQFF
-	-	TRBJ1-2	TRBV5-4	TGTGCCAGCAGCTTGGAACGAGACAGCCCTGGCTACACCTTC	CASSLERDSPGYTF
-	-	TRBJ1-2	TRBV7-2	TGTGCCAGCAGCCCGGCAGGTAGAAGACCGAACTATGGCTACACCTTC	CASSPAGRRPNYGYTF
-	-	TRBJ2-3	TRBV5-5	TGTGCCAGCAGCACAGGGTTCAGCACAGATACGCAGTATTTT	CASSTGFSTDTQYF
TRBD1	-	TRBJ2-6	TRBV5-4	TGTGCCAGCAGCTTGGACAGGGGGATGGTATTCTCTGGGGCCAACGTCCTGACTTTC	CASSLDRGMVFSGANVLTF
-	-	TRBJ2-3	TRBV24-1	TGTGCCACCAGAGCCACGACAGATACGCAGTATTTT	CATRATTDTQYF
-	-	TRBJ2-2	TRBV18	TGTGCCAGCTCACCAGGCATCTGGCCGACGAACACCGGGGAGCTGTTTTTT	CASSPGIWPTNTGELFF
TRBD1	-	TRBJ1-2	TRBV5-1	TGCGCCAGCAGCCGAACAGGGGGAGAGGGCTACACCTTC	CASSRTGGEGYTF
-	-	TRBJ1-2	TRBV12-3/TRBV12-4	TGTGCCAGCAGTTTGGCCCCCGGGAAAACCTTC	CASSLAPGKTF
TRBD1	-	TRBJ1-1	TRBV6-1	TGTGCCAGCAGTGAAGGGACAGGGGGATGGAAAGCTTTCTTT	CASSEGTGGWKAFF
TRBD1	-	TRBJ2-7	TRBV6-5	TGTGCCAGCAGTTACTCCGGGACAGGGGGCTACGAGCAGTACTTC	CASSYSGTGGYEQYF
-	-	TRBJ1-2	TRBV25-1	TGTGCCAGCAGTGATTGGGCAGCAACCGACTATGGCTACACCTTC	CASSDWAATDYGYTF
-	-	TRBJ1-6	TRBV19	TGTGCCAGTAGCCCATCCTCCTATAATTCACCCCTCCACTTT	CASSPSSYNSPLHF